These 8 T cell receptor beta chains originate from one sample sequenced in a study of T cells after yellow fever vaccination (dated by TCRdb to between 2018 and 2021). Library construction relied on 5' RACE. Sequenced using an Illumina HiSeq 2500. TCRdb's own reprocessing of the public reads used fastp at Q25 and MiXCR and kept productive beta chains. Rows are unified per CDR3 protein, each entry keeping the most common DNA and genes. Present in this sample are more than 350,000 distinct CDR3 sequences, about 9.9% of which were seen just once. The top ten clonotypes cover 18% of the sample. The treatment or condition label for this specimen denotes: live attenuated yellow fever vaccine strain. The material was PBMCs, obtained on the day of the first yellow fever vaccination. Every receptor here comes from a young man who received the YFV17D yellow fever vaccine.

This clonotype came up a few times. This chain uses TRBV12-3 or TRBV12-4 with TRBJ1-5, with D possibly TRBD1 on 5 matching bases. The CDR3 spans 15 residues. With 2 bases removed from V and 6 bases from J, the gap between germline ends came to 14 bases. CDR3 sequence (DNA): TGTGCCAGCAGTTTAAGGGGACCCTTCGGTCAGCCCCAGCATTTT. It encodes CASSLRGPFGQPQHF.

This clonotype showed up just a few times. The chain is built from TRBV19 and TRBJ2-5; D call uncertain. Per germline, CDR1 LNHDA and CDR2 SQIVND (reference sequence). V lost 5 bases and J lost 0, with 10 bases in between. This CDR3 is 14 amino acids long. The CDR3 bases are TGTGCCAGTAGTGACCATATGTACCAAGAGACCCAGTACTTC. Encoded protein: CASSDHMYQETQYF.

This clonotype was counted only a few times. This sequence joins TRBV4-3 and TRBJ2-7; a possible D gene is TRBD2 (6 bases). CDR3 length equals 15 residues. Germline V CDR1 and CDR2: LGHNA, YSLEER. V was cut by 0 bases and J by 1 base, with 10 bases left in between. CDR3: CASSQDRTTSYEQYF. Here the CDR3 DNA reads TGCGCCAGCAGCCAAGACAGGACTACTTCCTACGAGCAGTACTTC.

This clonotype turned up a few times. The V gene is TRBV6-1, the J gene TRBJ2-3; 9 bases line up with TRBD1. This CDR3 is built from 14 residues. The junction had 2 bases not matched to a gene; V was cut back by 7 bases and J by 0 bases. The germline V gene encodes CDR1 MNHNS and CDR2 SASEGT. The CDR3 DNA is TGTGCCAGCACGGACAGGGGAAGCACAGATACGCAGTATTTT. As protein: CASTDRGSTDTQYF.

This clonotype was detected only a few times. This chain links TRBV9 with TRBJ1-1; D is unclear. The V gene lost 0 bases and the J gene lost 5 bases, with 14 bases spanning the gap. This CDR3 contains 15 residues. CDR1 is SGDLS, CDR2 YYNGEE, per germline. The CDR3 region is CASSVATNPGTEAFF. CDR3 nucleotides: TGTGCCAGCAGCGTAGCTACGAATCCTGGGACTGAAGCTTTCTTT.

This clonotype was observed a few times. The V gene is TRBV7-9, the J gene TRBJ2-7; weak D call: TRBD1 (5 bases). Deletions cut 2 bases from V and 3 bases from J, with 14 bases between. Per germline, CDR1 SEHNR and CDR2 FQNEAQ (reference sequence). This CDR3 comprises 15 residues. The CDR3 here is CASSLKQAQDYEQYF. The CDR3 coding sequence is TGTGCCAGCAGCTTAAAACAGGCGCAAGACTACGAGCAGTACTTC.

This clonotype was detected only a few times. This chain links TRBV6-1 with TRBJ2-3; 9 bases agree with TRBD2. V lost 5 bases to trimming and J lost 2 bases; unmatched junction nucleotides: 11. The CDR3 contains 17 residues. The germline V gene encodes CDR1 MNHNS and CDR2 SASEGT. The CDR3 region has the DNA TGTGCCAGCAGTCCGGGTGTTAGCGGGGGTTTCACAGATACGCAGTATTTT. This codes for CASSPGVSGGFTDTQYF.

This clonotype was observed a handful of times. The chain combines TRBV7-9 with TRBJ1-2; D not certain. Germline-derived CDR1 and CDR2 are SEHNR and FQNEAQ (reference sequence). CDR3 length: 13 residues. Trimming took off 5 bases at V and 4 bases at J, with 11 bases between the two ends. The CDR3 DNA reads TGTGCCAGCAGCCCACGGTCGGGCTATGGCTACACCTTC. Translating gives CASSPRSGYGYTF.